The 20 T cell receptor beta chains presented below share a single source sample, sequenced in a study of beta chain features in type 1 diabetes. What was sequenced were expressed TCRB transcripts, since all of the isolated RNA had been reverse transcribed. The method was immunoSEQ multiplex PCR; TCRdb's version includes in-frame clones alone and lacks a portion of them. This table holds 350,000 to 450,000 clones, about 15% found once. Sequencing was performed on naive CD4+ T cells from blood. The receptors were gathered from a man aged 25-45 years in good health.

Many counts were recorded for this clone. The chain couples TRBV13 to TRBJ2-1; TRBD2 agrees at 12 bases. Germline V gene data show CDR1 as PRHDT and CDR2 as FYEKMQ (reference sequence). V gave up 5 bases and J gave up 7 bases; unmatched junction bases: 12. The CDR3 is 17 residues long. The CDR3 nucleotides read TGTGCCAGCAGCCCCAAGAAGGGCACTAGCGGGAGGAATGAGCAGTTCTTC. Translated, it gives CASSPKKGTSGRNEQFF. Drawing the rest from reference TRBV13 and TRBJ2-1, the complete variable domain is AAGVIQSPRHLIKEKRETATLKCYPIPRHDTVYWYQQGPGQDPQFLISFYEKMQSDKGSIPDRFSAQQFSDYHSELNMSSLELGDSALYFCASSPKKGTSGRNEQFFGPGTRLTVL.

This chain links TRBV5-6 with TRBJ1-5; 7 bases are a match to TRBD1. This CDR3 comprises 15 residues. The V gene's germline CDR1 is SGHDT and CDR2 YYEEEE. Trimming removed 5 bases from V and 1 base from J; junction bases left unmatched: 6. The CDR3 DNA reads TGTGCCAGCAGTTCGACAGGGTCGAGCAATCAGCCCCAGCATTTT. Protein product: CASSSTGSSNQPQHF. The whole variable domain, filled in from reference TRBV5-6 and TRBJ1-5, reads DAGVTQSPTHLIKTRGQQVTLRCSPKSGHDTVSWYQQALGQGPQFIFQYYEEEERQRGNFPDRFSGHQFPNYSSELNVNALLLGDSALYLCASSSTGSSNQPQHFGDGTRLSIL.

This clone was observed a handful of times. V and J are TRBV7-9 and TRBJ1-3; D is ambiguous. Trimming stripped 5 bases from V and 5 bases from J, with 10 bases between. In germline, CDR1 is SEHNR, CDR2 FQNEAQ (reference sequence). The CDR3 loop spans 13 amino acids. This CDR3 reads CASSLSGRNTIYF. CDR3 bases: TGTGCCAGCAGCCTCTCCGGACGAAACACCATATATTTT.

This clone was observed a handful of times. In DNA form, the CDR3 reads TGTGCCAGCAGTGAATCCCTCTATGTAGGGGTTGAAGCTTTCTTT. Protein product: CASSESLYVGVEAFF. The rearrangement joins TRBV25-1 to TRBJ1-1; TRBD1 is a possible D gene (5 bases). The V gene lost 1 base and the J gene lost 7 bases, with 16 bases spanning the gap. The germline V gene encodes CDR1 MGHDK and CDR2 SYGVNS. The CDR3 length is 15 residues.

This chain joins TRBV25-1 and TRBJ1-5, with 8 bases that match TRBD1. CDR3 size: 16 residues. J lost 0 bases, V lost 6 bases, and 7 bases had no gene match. CDR1 is MGHDK, CDR2 SYGVNS, per germline. The CDR3 is CASSASDRDSNQPQHF. The CDR3 nucleotides read TGTGCCAGCAGCGCTTCGGACAGGGATAGCAATCAGCCCCAGCATTTT.

Ten or more counts support this clone. V and J are TRBV30 and TRBJ2-1, with 7 bases aligning to TRBD1. This CDR3 contains 13 residues. The V gene's germline CDR1 is GTSNPN and CDR2 SVGIG (reference sequence). The junction had 8 bases not matched to a gene; V was cut back by 2 bases and J by 10 bases. CDR3 amino acids: CAWSQSDRDEQFF. The CDR3 region has the DNA TGTGCCTGGAGTCAATCCGACAGGGACGAGCAGTTCTTC.

The chain joins TRBV30 to TRBJ2-2, with D possibly being TRBD1 or TRBD2 (5 bases each). CDR1 and CDR2 (germline): GTSNPN, SVGIG (reference sequence). There are 13 residues in the CDR3. Between the trimmed V and J ends, which lost 3 bases and 9 bases, there was a span of 14 bases. The CDR3 sequence: CAWSRGRDRELFF. CDR3 bases: TGTGCCTGGAGCCGGGGCAGGGATAGGGAGCTGTTTTTT.

The chain employs TRBV4-1 and TRBJ1-2, with 8 nucleotides matching TRBD1. V was pared by 6 bases and J by 9 bases, with 9 bases of the junction left unmatched. The germline CDR1 and CDR2 sequences are MGHRA and YSYEKL. CDR3 length: 13 amino acids. CDR3 loop: CASRPTGESSYTF. CDR3 DNA sequence: TGCGCCAGCAGGCCGACAGGGGAGAGCAGCTACACCTTC.

This chain joins TRBV30 and TRBJ2-3, with D uncertain. The germline gives CDR1 GTSNPN, CDR2 SVGIG (reference sequence). CDR3 length equals 13 residues. Trimming took 7 bases from V and 7 from J, leaving 18 bases between them. The CDR3 DNA is TGTGCCTACGGAGTTATTGGGAAGTATACGCAGTATTTT. This translates into CAYGVIGKYTQYF.

CDR3 bases: TGTGCCAGCAGTTCGGGGGGCTCGGTAGATACGCAGTATTTT. It specifies CASSSGGSVDTQYF. The chain joins TRBV6-5 to TRBJ2-3; TRBD2 might be the D (7 bases). The CDR3 sequence is 14 residues long. V lost 4 bases, J lost 5 bases, and 13 bases lay in between. Looked up from germline, CDR1 is MNHEY and CDR2 is SVGAGI.

This sequence joins TRBV5-6 and TRBJ2-5; 10 nucleotides line up with TRBD1. With 4 bases clipped from V and 3 bases from J, the junction kept 6 bases outside the gene matches. Germline V gene data show CDR1 as SGHDT and CDR2 as YYEEEE. This CDR3 spans 15 amino acids. The CDR3 loop reads CASSKGQGIEETQYF. In DNA form, the CDR3 reads TGTGCCAGCAGCAAGGGACAGGGGATAGAAGAGACCCAGTACTTC. Full variable domain (remainder filled in from reference TRBV5-6 and TRBJ2-5): DAGVTQSPTHLIKTRGQQVTLRCSPKSGHDTVSWYQQALGQGPQFIFQYYEEEERQRGNFPDRFSGHQFPNYSSELNVNALLLGDSALYLCASSKGQGIEETQYFGPGTRLLVL.

This clone was recorded at least ten times. The rearrangement links TRBV5-4 to TRBJ2-1; no firm D call. This CDR3 has 11 residues. CDR1 and CDR2 (germline): SGHNT, YYREEE (reference sequence). V was pared by 5 bases and J by 6 bases, with 6 bases between. This chain's CDR3 is CASRATNEQFF. CDR3 nucleotides: TGTGCCAGCAGGGCCACCAATGAGCAGTTCTTC.

V and J are TRBV10-3 and TRBJ1-1; D gene uncertain. CDR3 length: 12 residues. The V gene lost 5 bases and the J gene lost 6 bases, with 10 bases spanning the gap. Germline V gives CDR1 ENHRY, CDR2 SYGVKD. CDR3: CAISRSSSEAFF. CDR3 in DNA: TGTGCCATCAGTCGAAGTTCGTCTGAAGCTTTCTTT.

This clone occurred a few times. J is TRBJ1-2 and V is TRBV18, with D perhaps matching TRBD1 (5 bases). Germline V CDR1 and CDR2: KGHSH, LQKENI. This CDR3 has 14 residues. Trimming left V 3 bases short and J 3 bases short, with 11 bases between. CDR3 residues: CASSPSRGDYGYTF. DNA for the CDR3: TGTGCCAGCTCACCTTCAAGGGGTGACTATGGCTACACCTTC.

This clone showed up many times. The CDR3 here is CAGRNTGELFF. CDR3 in DNA: TGTGCCGGGCGGAATACCGGGGAGCTGTTTTTT. The J gene is TRBJ2-2, the V gene TRBV30; D is undetermined. Trimming removed 8 bases at V and 5 bases at J, with 9 bases between. CDR1 is GTSNPN and CDR2 is SVGIG in the germline V gene (reference sequence). The CDR3 length is 11 residues. The whole variable domain, remainder taken from reference TRBV30 and TRBJ2-2, is SQTIHQWPATLVQPVGSPLSLECTVEGTSNPNLYWYRQAAGRGLQLLFYSVGIGQISSEVPQNLSASRPQDRQFILSSKKLLLSDSGFYLCAGRNTGELFFGEGSRLTVL.

The chain employs TRBV5-1 and TRBJ2-7; D is unclear. This CDR3 region has 14 residues. CDR1 and CDR2 (germline): SGHRS, YFSETQ. V was shortened by 1 base and J by 4 bases, with 12 bases between the two germline ends. In DNA form, the CDR3 reads TGCGCCAGCAGCTTGACCATGGATCCTTACGAGCAGTACTTC. Translating it yields CASSLTMDPYEQYF.

This rearrangement joins TRBV10-3 to TRBJ1-6; unclear D gene. Trimming removed 7 bases from V and 4 bases from J, with 5 bases in between. The CDR3 totals 12 residues. CDR1 is ENHRY, CDR2 SYGVKD, per germline. The CDR3 sequence: CAIKAYNSPLHF. The CDR3 coding sequence is TGTGCCATCAAGGCGTATAATTCACCCCTCCACTTT.

This clone was observed a handful of times. The rearrangement uses TRBV25-1 and TRBJ1-5; D not certain. Germline assignment: CDR1 MGHDK and CDR2 SYGVNS. V lost 8 bases to trimming and J lost 11 bases, with 19 bases between them. The CDR3 runs 13 residues. Here the CDR3 reads CASPQIGRRAQHF. The CDR3 DNA reads as TGTGCCAGCCCACAGATCGGACGCCGGGCCCAGCATTTT. The variable domain in full, with the rest retrieved from reference TRBV25-1 and TRBJ1-5, is EADIYQTPRYLVIGTGKKITLECSQTMGHDKMYWYQQDPGMELHLIHYSYGVNSTEKGDLSSESTVSRIRTEHFPLTLESARPSHTSQYLCASPQIGRRAQHFGDGTRLSIL.

This clone was seen only a few times. This CDR3 reads CASSPGAADTQYF. CDR3 in DNA: TGTGCCAGTAGTCCAGGGGCGGCAGATACGCAGTATTTT. V gene TRBV19 combines with J gene TRBJ2-3; the D gene is possibly TRBD1 (6 bases). Germline CDR1 LNHDA, CDR2 SQIVND (reference sequence). There are 13 residues in the CDR3. Between the trimmed V and J ends, which lost 5 bases and 4 bases, there was a span of 10 bases.

The gene calls are TRBV15 and TRBJ1-5; D unresolved. This CDR3 has 12 residues. Germline CDR1 reads LNHNV; CDR2 reads YYDKDF (reference sequence). V lost 1 base to trimming and J lost 3 bases, with 1 base between them. This chain's CDR3 is CATSRANQPQHF. The DNA of the CDR3 is TGTGCCACCAGCAGAGCCAATCAGCCCCAGCATTTT.